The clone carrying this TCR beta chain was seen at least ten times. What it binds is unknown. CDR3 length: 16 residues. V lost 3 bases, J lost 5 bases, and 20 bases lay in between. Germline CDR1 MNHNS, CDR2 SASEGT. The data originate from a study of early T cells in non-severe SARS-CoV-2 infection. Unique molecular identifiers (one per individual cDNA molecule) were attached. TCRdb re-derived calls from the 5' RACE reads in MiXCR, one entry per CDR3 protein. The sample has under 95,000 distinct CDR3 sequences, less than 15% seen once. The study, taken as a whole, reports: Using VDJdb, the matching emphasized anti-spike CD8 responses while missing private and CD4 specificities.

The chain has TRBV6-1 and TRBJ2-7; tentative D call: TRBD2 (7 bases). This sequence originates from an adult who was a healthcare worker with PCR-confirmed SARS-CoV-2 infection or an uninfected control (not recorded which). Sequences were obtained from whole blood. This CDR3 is CASSEGGAVGFNEQYF. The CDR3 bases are TGTGCCAGCAGTGAGGGGGGGGCAGTGGGTTTCAACGAGCAGTACTTC.